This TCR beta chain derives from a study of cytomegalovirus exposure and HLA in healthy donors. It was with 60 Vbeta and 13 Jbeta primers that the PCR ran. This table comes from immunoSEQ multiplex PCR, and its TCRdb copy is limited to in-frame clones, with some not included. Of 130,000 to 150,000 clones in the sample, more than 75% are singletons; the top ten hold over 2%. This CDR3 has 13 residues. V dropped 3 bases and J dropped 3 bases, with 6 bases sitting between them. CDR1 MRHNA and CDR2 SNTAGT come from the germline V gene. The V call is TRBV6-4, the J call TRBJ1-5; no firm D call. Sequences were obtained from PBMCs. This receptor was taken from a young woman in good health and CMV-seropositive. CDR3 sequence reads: CASSELINQPQHF. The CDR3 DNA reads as TGTGCCAGCAGTGAACTGATCAATCAGCCCCAGCATTTT.